This is a list of T cell receptor beta chains from one sample in a study of T cell responses to AZD1222 COVID-19 vaccine. The repertoire was sequenced with immunoSEQ multiplex PCR; TCRdb's copy has only in-frame clones and lacks some. The sample records under 150,000 clones, about 91% being singletons. Sequences were derived from peripheral blood, sampled 28 days after the second AZD1222 dose. The receptors come from an adult who received the AZD1222 COVID-19 vaccine. CDR3s include the opening cysteine and the closing phenylalanine or tryptophan. Fields, in order: D gene, J gene, clone size, V gene, CDR3 protein. D genes are given only for firm matches. Clone size is shown for a subset of rows, as once, few, many or a class of expanded clone.

d_call: TRBD2; j_call: TRBJ2-1; clone_size: .; v_call: TRBV19; cdr3_aa: CASSVTSGALNEQFF
d_call: .; j_call: TRBJ2-3; clone_size: .; v_call: TRBV6-2/TRBV6-3; cdr3_aa: CASSYLGTRYTDTQYF
d_call: .; j_call: TRBJ1-4; clone_size: .; v_call: TRBV25-1; cdr3_aa: CASSPPGGVDEKLFF
d_call: .; j_call: TRBJ1-2; clone_size: .; v_call: TRBV5-8; cdr3_aa: CASSLNYGYTF
d_call: .; j_call: TRBJ1-3; clone_size: .; v_call: TRBV3-1/TRBV3-2; cdr3_aa: CASSQEPTWGNTIYF
d_call: .; j_call: TRBJ1-4; clone_size: .; v_call: TRBV18; cdr3_aa: CASSPDMDEKLFF
d_call: .; j_call: TRBJ1-2; clone_size: .; v_call: TRBV19; cdr3_aa: CASSIVGGNYGYTF
d_call: .; j_call: TRBJ1-1; clone_size: .; v_call: TRBV15; cdr3_aa: CATDSRSWVTEAFF
d_call: .; j_call: TRBJ1-1; clone_size: once; v_call: TRBV11-2; cdr3_aa: CASSPRARAEAFF
d_call: TRBD2; j_call: TRBJ2-7; clone_size: .; v_call: TRBV2; cdr3_aa: CASSGTSGGAFVHEQYF